The text below deals with one T cell receptor (beta chain). The antigen this receptor binds is unknown. No qualities accompany the bases; no much larger clone lies one base away. V trim: 6 bases; J trim: 0 bases; unmatched bases: 4. From a lookup of the germline V gene, CDR1 and CDR2 are KGHDR and SFDVKD. The CDR3 spans 14 residues, from the cysteine through the phenylalanine. CDR3 DNA is the only sequence kept; it has 42 bases, read in frame from the first base. CD4+ T cells from unexposed donors were collected before the COVID-19 pandemic (2011-2018). Naive and memory CD4+ T cells were separated from cryopreserved PBMCs by CD4 enrichment followed by EasySep naive CD4+ T cell enrichment. Leukapheresis product for the unexposed donors was purchased commercially. Ficoll-Paque PLUS gradient centrifugation was used to isolate PBMCs from either whole blood or leukapheresis product. The PBMCs went either fresh into the expansion assay or into cryopreservation at -140 degrees C. The QIAamp Micro DNA Kit was used to extract genomic DNA from the CD4+ T cells.

Uncultured naive and memory CD4+ T cell DNA received deep-resolution immunoSEQ TCR-beta sequencing. The study's own analysis went as follows. Preprocessing removed nonproductive sequences and CDR3s not starting with C, not ending with F or W, or shorter than 7 amino acids. Cultured and uncultured naive and memory CD4+ repertoires were searched for previously identified spike- and CEF-reactive CDR3s. After three terminal residues were trimmed from each end, CDR3 homology was quantified as pairwise Levenshtein distance using the stringdist R package. TCRdb carries this immuneACCESS record with in-frame sequences only. Its versions omit some clonotypes, under half of them owing to an unresolved V gene in the studies checked, with the rest unexplained. V and J calls and clone size are as listed in that table; D and trimming were resolved from the DNA. The sample profile shows tens of thousands of clones; less than 95% of them were found once. The ten largest clones add up to roughly 0.14% of the sample.

This record comes from a study of CD4 T cells in relation to SARS-CoV-2 and coronaviruses (dated by TCRdb to 2020 to 2022). Regarding the study in general: Using patient-derived lymphoblastoid cell lines, the shared crossreactive spike epitopes were mapped to their HLA restriction. For other donors in the study, expansion assays were sequenced with a different, Illumina-based TCR-beta assay. Memory CD4+ T cell crossreactivity between SARS-CoV-2 and common cold coronavirus spike proteins was assessed at the TCR clonotype level in the study. Samples from a few pre-COVID donors and the naive versus memory experiments were sequenced with the Adaptive Biotechnologies TCR-sequencing kit; other data were Illumina-based. Results and caveats for the whole study, not just this receptor: Significantly weaker SARS-CoV-2-driven expansion was shown by crossreactive clones than by monoreactive clones, consistent with antigenic imprinting. Because no donor provided both pre-pandemic and post-infection samples, tracing the source of pre-existing responses was limited. The study was limited by small numbers of patients and tested TCRs. Naive versus memory sequencing indicated that memory recall responses, rather than primary responses primed during culture, are detected by the assay. Memory CD4+ clonotypes crossrecognizing SARS-CoV-2 and at least one common cold coronavirus spike were found in around 59% of donors. Because the crossreactivity analysis focused on spike protein, crossreactivity against other viral proteins was not assessed.

The clonotype was recovered from a human donor in good health. Rearrangement joined TRBV24-1 to TRBJ2-7; the junction holds 7 bases that match TRBD2. The specimen sequenced was naive CD4+ T cells from PBMCs. This specimen's cell subset or site label, per the study, means: naive CD4+ T cells isolated by negative enrichment. The CDR3 sequence is CATSKGGSSYEQYF. The DNA reads TGTGCCACCAGTAAGGGAGGGAGCTCCTACGAGCAGTACTTC.